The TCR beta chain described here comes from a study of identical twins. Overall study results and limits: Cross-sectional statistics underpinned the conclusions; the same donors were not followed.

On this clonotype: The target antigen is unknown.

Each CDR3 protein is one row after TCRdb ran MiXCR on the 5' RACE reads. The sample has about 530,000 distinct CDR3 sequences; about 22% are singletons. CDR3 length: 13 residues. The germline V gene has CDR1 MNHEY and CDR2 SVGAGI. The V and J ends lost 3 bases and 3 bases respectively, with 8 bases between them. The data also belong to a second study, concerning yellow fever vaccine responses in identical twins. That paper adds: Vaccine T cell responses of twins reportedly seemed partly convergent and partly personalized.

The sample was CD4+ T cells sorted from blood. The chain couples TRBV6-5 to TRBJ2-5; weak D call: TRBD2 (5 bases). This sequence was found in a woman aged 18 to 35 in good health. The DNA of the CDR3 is TGTGCCAGCAGTTATACGCGGGAAGAGACCCAGTACTTC. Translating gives CASSYTREETQYF.